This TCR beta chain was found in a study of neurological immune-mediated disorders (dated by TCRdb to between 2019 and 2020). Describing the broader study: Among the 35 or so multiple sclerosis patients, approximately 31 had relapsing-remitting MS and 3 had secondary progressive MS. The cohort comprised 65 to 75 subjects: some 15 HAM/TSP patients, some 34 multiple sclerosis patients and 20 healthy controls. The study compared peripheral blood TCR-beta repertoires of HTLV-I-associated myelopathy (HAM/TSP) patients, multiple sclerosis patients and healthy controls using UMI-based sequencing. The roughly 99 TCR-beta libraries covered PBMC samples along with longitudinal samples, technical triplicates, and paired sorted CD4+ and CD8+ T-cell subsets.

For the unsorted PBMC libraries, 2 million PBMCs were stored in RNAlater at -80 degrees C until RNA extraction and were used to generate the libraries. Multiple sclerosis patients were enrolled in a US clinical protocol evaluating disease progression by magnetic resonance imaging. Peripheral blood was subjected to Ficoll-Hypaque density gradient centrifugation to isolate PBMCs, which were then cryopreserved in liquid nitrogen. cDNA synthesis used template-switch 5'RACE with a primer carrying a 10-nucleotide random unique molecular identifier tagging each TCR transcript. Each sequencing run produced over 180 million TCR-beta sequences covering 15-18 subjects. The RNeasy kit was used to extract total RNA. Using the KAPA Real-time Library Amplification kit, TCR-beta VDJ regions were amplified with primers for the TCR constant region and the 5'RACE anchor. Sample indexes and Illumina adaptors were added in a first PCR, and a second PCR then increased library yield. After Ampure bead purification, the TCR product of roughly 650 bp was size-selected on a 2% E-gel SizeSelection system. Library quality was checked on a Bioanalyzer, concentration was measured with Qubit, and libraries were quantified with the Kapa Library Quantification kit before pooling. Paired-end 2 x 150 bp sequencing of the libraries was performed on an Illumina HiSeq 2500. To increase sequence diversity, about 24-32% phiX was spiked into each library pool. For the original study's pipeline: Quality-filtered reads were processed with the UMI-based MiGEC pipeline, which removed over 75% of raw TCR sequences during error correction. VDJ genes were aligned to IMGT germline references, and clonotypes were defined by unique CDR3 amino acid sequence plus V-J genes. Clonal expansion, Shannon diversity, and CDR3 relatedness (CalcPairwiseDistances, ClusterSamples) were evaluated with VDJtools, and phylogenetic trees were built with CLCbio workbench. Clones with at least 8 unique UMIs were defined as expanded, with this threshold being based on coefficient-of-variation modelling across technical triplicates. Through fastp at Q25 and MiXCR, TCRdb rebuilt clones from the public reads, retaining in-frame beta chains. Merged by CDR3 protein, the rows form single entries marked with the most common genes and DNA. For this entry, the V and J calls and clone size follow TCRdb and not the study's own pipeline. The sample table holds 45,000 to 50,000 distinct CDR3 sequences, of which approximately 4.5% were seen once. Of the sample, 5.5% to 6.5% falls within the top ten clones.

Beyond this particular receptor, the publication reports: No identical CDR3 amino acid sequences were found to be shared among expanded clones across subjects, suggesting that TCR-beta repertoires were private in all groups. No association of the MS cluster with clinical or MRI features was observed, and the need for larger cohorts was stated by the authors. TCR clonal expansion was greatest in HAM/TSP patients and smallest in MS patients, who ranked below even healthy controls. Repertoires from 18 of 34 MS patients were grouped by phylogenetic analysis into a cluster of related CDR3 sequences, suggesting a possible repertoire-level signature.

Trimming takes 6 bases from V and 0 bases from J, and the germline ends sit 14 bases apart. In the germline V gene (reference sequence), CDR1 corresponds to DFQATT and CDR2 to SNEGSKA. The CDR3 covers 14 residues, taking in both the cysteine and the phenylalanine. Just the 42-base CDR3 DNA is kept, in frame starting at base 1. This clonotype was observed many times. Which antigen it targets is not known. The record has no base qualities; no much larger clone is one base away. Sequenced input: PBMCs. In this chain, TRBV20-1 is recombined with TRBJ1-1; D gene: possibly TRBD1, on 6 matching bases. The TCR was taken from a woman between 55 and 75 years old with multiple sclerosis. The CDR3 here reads CSAVRGSLNTEAFF. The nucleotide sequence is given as TGCAGTGCCGTCAGGGGCTCCCTGAACACTGAAGCTTTCTTT.